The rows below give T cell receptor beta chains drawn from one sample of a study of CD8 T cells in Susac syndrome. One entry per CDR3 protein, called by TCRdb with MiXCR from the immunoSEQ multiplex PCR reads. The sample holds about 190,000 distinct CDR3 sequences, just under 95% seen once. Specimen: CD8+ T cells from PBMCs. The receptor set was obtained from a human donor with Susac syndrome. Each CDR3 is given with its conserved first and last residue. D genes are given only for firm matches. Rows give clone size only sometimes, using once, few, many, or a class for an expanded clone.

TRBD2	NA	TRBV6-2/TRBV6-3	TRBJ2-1	TGTGCCAGCAGTGTTCCGGGGGGCTCCTACAATGAGCAGTTCTTC	CASSVPGGSYNEQFF
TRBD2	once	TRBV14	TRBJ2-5	TGTGCCAGCAGCACGCGGGGGGCGGAAGAGACCCAGTACTTC	CASSTRGAEETQYF
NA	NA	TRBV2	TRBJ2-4	TGTGCCAGCAGTGACGGGAAAAACATTCAGTACTTC	CASSDGKNIQYF
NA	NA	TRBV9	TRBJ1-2	TGTGCCAGCAGCGGACAGATTAACTATGGCTACACCTTC	CASSGQINYGYTF
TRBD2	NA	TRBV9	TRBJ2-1	TGTGCCAGCAGCGACGTAAGCGGGAGAGGGTACAATGAGCAGTTCTTC	CASSDVSGRGYNEQFF
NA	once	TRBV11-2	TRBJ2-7	TGTGCCAGCAGCCGCGGGAACTACGAGCAGTACTTC	CASSRGNYEQYF
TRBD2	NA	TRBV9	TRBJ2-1	TGTGCCAGCAGCGGAATCGGGGGAGGGTATGAGCAGTTCTTC	CASSGIGGGYEQFF
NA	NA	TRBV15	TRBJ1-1	TGTGCCACCAGCAGAAACCGGGACGGAGCGAACACTGAAGCTTTCTTT	CATSRNRDGANTEAFF
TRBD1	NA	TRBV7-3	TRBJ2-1	TGTGCCAGCAGCTTAACTGACAGGGGTAATGAGCAGTTCTTC	CASSLTDRGNEQFF
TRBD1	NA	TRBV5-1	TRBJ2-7	TGCGCCAGCAGCCTAAGACAGGGAATGAGATACGAGCAGTACTTC	CASSLRQGMRYEQYF
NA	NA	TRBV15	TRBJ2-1	TGTGCCACCAGCGCGGACGCAGGTAATGAGCAGTTCTTC	CATSADAGNEQFF
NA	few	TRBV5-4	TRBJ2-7	TGTGCCAGCAGCTTTCGGTGGGTCGAGCAGTACTTC	CASSFRWVEQYF
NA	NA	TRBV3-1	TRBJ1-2	TGTGCCAGCAGCCAATCCCGCCAGGAAAGCTATGGCTACACCTTC	CASSQSRQESYGYTF
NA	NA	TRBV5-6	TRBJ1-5	TGTGCCAGCAGCTTGGGAGTGGGAGTGGGGCCTCAGCCCCAGCATTTT	CASSLGVGVGPQPQHF
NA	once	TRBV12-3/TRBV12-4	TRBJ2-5	TGTGCCAGCAGTCTCCGGGACTCGCGGGAGACCCAGTACTTC	CASSLRDSRETQYF
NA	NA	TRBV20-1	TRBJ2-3	TGCAGTGCCGGGGGTACCACAGATACGCAGTATTTT	CSAGGTTDTQYF
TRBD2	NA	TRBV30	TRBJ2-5	TGTGCCTGGAGTATCGGACTAGCGGGGCAAGAGACCCAGTACTTC	CAWSIGLAGQETQYF
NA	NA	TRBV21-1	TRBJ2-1	TGTGCCAGCATCAGGACTAGCGGGAGACGTAGCTCCTACAATGAGCAGTTCTTC	CASIRTSGRRSSYNEQFF
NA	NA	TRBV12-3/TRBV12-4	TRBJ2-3	TGTGCCAGCAGTTTAGCGGGGGTCACAGATACGCAGTATTTT	CASSLAGVTDTQYF
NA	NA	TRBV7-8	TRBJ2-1	TGTGCCAGCAGCCTTAGCGGAAGTACCTACAATGAGCAGTTCTTC	CASSLSGSTYNEQFF
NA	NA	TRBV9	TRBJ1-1	TGTGCCAGCAGCAAACCCGGTAGGGAAGTGAACACTGAAGCTTTCTTT	CASSKPGREVNTEAFF
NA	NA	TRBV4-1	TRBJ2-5	TGCGCCAGCAGCCAAGACCCCGGGGGAGAAGAGACCCAGTACTTC	CASSQDPGGEETQYF
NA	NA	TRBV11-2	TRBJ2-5	TGTGCCAGCAGCTTAAGCGCTGGGGGAGAGACCCAGTACTTC	CASSLSAGGETQYF
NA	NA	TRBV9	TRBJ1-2	TGTGCCAGCAGCGTTTCGACAACGGCAGGCAACTATGGCTACACCTTC	CASSVSTTAGNYGYTF
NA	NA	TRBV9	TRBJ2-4	TGTGCCAGCAGCGAAACAGGGGAGGGAACCAAAAACATTCAGTACTTC	CASSETGEGTKNIQYF
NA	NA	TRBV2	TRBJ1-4	TGTGCCAGCAGTGAAGGGTTCTTTGGCGAAAAACTGTTTTTT	CASSEGFFGEKLFF
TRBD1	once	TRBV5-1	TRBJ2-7	TGCGCCAGCAGCCGGGGACAGGAAACCTACGAGCAGTACTTC	CASSRGQETYEQYF
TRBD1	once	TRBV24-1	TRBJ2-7	TGTGCCACCGAGGACAGGGGGTCCTACGAGCAGTACTTC	CATEDRGSYEQYF
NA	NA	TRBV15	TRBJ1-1	TGTGCCACCAGCCAGAGCTTGGACCCGAACACTGAAGCTTTCTTT	CATSQSLDPNTEAFF
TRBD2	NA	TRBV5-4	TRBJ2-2	TGTGCCAGCAGCTTGGAGTACCTAGCGGGAGGGCCCAACACCGGGGAGCTGTTTTTT	CASSLEYLAGGPNTGELFF
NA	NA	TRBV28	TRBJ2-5	TGTGCCAGCACCACCTTCTACCAAGAGACCCAGTACTTC	CASTTFYQETQYF
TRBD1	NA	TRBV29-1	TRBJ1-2	TGCAGCGTTGGTATGGGACAGTCCTATGGCTACACCTTC	CSVGMGQSYGYTF
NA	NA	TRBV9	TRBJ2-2	TGTGCCAGCAGCGTAGGGGCGGGAAGCGCCGGGGAGCTGTTTTTT	CASSVGAGSAGELFF
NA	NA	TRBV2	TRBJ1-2	TGTGCCAGCAGTGAATTCGGGTCCGATGGCTACACCTTC	CASSEFGSDGYTF
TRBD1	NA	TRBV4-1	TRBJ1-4	TGCGCCAGCAGCCTCCATGGACAGGCGGGGGAAAAACTGTTTTTT	CASSLHGQAGEKLFF
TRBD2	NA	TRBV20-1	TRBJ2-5	TGCAGTGCTGGCTTACTAGCGGGGGGGCACGAGACCCAGTACTTC	CSAGLLAGGHETQYF
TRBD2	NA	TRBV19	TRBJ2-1	TGTGCCAGTAGTATAGATGGGACTACGTACAATGAGCAGTTCTTC	CASSIDGTTYNEQFF
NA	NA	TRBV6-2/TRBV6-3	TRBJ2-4	TGTGCCAGCAGTTACTCGACTAAGGTCATTCAGTACTTC	CASSYSTKVIQYF
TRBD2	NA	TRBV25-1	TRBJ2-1	TGTGCCAGCAGTGAATATCGACTAGCGGGAGTCTATGAGCAGTTCTTC	CASSEYRLAGVYEQFF
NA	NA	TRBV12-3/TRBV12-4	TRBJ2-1	TGTGCCAGCGGGTCGGGACCATACAATGAGCAGTTCTTC	CASGSGPYNEQFF
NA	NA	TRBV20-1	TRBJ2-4	TGCAGTGCTAGTCGGTTAGCCAAAAACATTCAGTACTTC	CSASRLAKNIQYF
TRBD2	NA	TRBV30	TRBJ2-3	TGTGCCTGGAGTGCGCTAGCGGGGGGCCCAGCAGATACGCAGTATTTT	CAWSALAGGPADTQYF
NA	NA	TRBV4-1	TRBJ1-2	TGCGCCAGCAGCCAAGTAGGTCAGGCCCTGGACTATGGCTACACCTTC	CASSQVGQALDYGYTF
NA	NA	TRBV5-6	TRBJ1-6	TGTGCCAGCAGCCGATCCTGGGGGGTGGATTCACCCCTCCACTTT	CASSRSWGVDSPLHF
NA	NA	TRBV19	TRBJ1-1	TGTGCCAGTAGTCAAAGACAGGAGAGCAACACTGAAGCTTTCTTT	CASSQRQESNTEAFF
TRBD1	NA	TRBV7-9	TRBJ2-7	TGTGCCAGCATCTTATTGACAGGGGGAGTCTACGAGCAGTACTTC	CASILLTGGVYEQYF
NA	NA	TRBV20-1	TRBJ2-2	TGCAGTGCTAGACCGGACATCGCGAACACCGGGGAGCTGTTTTTT	CSARPDIANTGELFF
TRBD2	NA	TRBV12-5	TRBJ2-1	TGTGCTAGTGGTTTGGATATAGCGGGAGGGCCAGATAGTGAGCAGTTCTTC	CASGLDIAGGPDSEQFF
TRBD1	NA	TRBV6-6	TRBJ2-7	TGTGCCAGCAGTTACGGGACAGGGGCCGAGCAGTACTTC	CASSYGTGAEQYF
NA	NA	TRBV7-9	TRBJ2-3	TGTGCCAGCACCGGAGAAACCACAGATACGCAGTATTTT	CASTGETTDTQYF
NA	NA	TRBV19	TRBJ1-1	TGTGCCAGTAGTATCCGACAGTTGAGCACTGAAGCTTTCTTT	CASSIRQLSTEAFF
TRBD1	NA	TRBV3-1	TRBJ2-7	TGTGCCAGCAGCCGGGACAGGGAAATTGACGAGCAGTACTTC	CASSRDREIDEQYF
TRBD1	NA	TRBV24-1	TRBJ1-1	TGTGCCACCTCATCAGGGGGGAACACTGAAGCTTTCTTT	CATSSGGNTEAFF